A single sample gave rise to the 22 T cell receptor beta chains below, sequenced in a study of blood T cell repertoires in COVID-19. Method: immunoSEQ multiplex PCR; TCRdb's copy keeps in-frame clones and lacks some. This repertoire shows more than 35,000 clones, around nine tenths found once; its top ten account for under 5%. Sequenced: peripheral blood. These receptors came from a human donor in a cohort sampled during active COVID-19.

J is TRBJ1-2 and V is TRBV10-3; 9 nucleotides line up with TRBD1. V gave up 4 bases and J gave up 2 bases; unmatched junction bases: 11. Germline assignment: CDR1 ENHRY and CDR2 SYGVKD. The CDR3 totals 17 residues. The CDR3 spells CAISASTGQGLNYGYTF. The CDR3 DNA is TGTGCCATCAGTGCCTCAACGGGACAGGGACTAAACTATGGCTACACCTTC.

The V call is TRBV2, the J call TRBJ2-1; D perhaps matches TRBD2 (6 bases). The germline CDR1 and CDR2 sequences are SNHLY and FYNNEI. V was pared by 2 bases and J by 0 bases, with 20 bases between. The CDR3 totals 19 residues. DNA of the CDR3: TGTGCCAGCAGTGAACAAAACCTAGCGCGAGGCATCTCCTACAATGAGCAGTTCTTC. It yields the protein CASSEQNLARGISYNEQFF.

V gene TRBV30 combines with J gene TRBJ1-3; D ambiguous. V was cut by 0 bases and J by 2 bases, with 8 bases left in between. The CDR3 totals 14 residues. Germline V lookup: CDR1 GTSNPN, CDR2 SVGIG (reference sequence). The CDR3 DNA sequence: TGTGCCTGGAGTGTCGGTCGGGCTGGAAACACCATATATTTT. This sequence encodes CAWSVGRAGNTIYF.

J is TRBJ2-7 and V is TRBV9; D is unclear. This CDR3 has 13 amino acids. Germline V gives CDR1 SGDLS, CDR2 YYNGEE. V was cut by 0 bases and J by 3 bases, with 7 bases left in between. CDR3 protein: CASSVDAGYEQYF. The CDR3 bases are TGTGCCAGCAGCGTAGATGCCGGCTACGAGCAGTACTTC.

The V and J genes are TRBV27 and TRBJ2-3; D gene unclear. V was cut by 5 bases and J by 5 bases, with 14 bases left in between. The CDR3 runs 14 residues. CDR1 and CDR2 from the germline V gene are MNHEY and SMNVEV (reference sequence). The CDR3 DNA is TGTGCCAGCAGTCCACGGATGTCGGGAGATACGCAGTATTTT. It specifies CASSPRMSGDTQYF.

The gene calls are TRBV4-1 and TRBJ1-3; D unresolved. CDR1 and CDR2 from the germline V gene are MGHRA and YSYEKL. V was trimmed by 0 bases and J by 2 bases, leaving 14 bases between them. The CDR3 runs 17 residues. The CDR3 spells CASSQDGLGRAGNTIYF. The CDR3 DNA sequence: TGCGCCAGCAGCCAAGATGGGTTGGGGAGAGCTGGAAACACCATATATTTT.

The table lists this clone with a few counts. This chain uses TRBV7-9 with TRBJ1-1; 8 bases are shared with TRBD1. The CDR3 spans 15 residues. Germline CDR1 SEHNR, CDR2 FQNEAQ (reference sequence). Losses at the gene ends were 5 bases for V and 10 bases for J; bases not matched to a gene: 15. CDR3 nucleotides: TGTGCCAGCAGCCGACTAGGGGGACAGGCCGTCGTAGCTTTCTTT. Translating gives CASSRLGGQAVVAFF. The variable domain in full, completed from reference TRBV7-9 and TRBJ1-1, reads DTGVSQNPRHKITKRGQNVTFRCDPISEHNRLYWYRQTLGQGPEFLTYFQNEAQLEKSRLLSDRFSAERPKGSFSTLEIQRTEQGDSAMYLCASSRLGGQAVVAFFGQGTRLTVV.

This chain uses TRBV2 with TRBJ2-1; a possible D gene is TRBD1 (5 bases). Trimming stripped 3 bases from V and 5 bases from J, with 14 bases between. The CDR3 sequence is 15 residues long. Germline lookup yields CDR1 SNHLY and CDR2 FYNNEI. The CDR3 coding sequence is TGTGCCAGCAGTGAGGGCAGGGTGTTGGACAATGAGCAGTTCTTC. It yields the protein CASSEGRVLDNEQFF.

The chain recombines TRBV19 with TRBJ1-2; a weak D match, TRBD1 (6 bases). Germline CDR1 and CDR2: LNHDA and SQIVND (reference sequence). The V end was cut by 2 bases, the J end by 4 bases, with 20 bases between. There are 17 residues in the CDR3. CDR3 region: CASSISGNRAGGYGYTF. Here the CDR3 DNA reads TGTGCCAGTAGTATAAGCGGTAACAGGGCAGGAGGCTATGGCTACACCTTC.

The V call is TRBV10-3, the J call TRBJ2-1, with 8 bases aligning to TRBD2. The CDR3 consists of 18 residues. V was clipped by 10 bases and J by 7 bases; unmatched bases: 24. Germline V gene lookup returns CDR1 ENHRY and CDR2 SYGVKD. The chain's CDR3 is CATGRGGIGQRERNEQFF. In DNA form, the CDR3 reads TGTGCCACCGGGCGCGGAGGGATCGGCCAGCGGGAGAGAAATGAGCAGTTCTTC.

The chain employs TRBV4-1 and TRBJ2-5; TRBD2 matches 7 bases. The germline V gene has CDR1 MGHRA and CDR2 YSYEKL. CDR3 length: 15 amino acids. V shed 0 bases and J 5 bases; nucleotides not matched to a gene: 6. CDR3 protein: CASSQEGGSRETQYF. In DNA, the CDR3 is TGCGCCAGCAGCCAAGAGGGGGGGTCCCGGGAGACCCAGTACTTC.

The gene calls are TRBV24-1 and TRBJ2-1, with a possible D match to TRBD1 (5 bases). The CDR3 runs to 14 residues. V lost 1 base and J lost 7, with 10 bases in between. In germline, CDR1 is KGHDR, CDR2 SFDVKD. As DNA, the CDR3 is TGTGCCACCAGTGATTTTGCAGGGCCGAATGAGCAGTTCTTC. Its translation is CATSDFAGPNEQFF.

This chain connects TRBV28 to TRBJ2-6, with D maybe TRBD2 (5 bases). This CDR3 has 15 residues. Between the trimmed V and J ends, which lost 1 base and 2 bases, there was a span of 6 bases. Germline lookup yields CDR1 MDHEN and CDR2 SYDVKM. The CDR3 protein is CASSLFSAGANVLTF. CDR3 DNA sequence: TGTGCCAGCAGTTTATTTAGCGCTGGGGCCAACGTCCTGACTTTC.

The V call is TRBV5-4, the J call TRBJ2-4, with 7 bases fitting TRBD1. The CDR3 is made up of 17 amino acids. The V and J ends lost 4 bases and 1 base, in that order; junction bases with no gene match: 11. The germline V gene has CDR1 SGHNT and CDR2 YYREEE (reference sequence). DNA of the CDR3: TGTGCCAGCAGCGTGGACCCTGGGACAGCGGCCAAAAACATTCAGTACTTC. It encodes CASSVDPGTAAKNIQYF. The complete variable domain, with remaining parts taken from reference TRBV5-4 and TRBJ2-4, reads ETGVTQSPTHLIKTRGQQVTLRCSSQSGHNTVSWYQQALGQGPQFIFQYYREEENGRGNFPPRFSGLQFPNYSSELNVNALELDDSALYLCASSVDPGTAAKNIQYFGAGTRLSVL.

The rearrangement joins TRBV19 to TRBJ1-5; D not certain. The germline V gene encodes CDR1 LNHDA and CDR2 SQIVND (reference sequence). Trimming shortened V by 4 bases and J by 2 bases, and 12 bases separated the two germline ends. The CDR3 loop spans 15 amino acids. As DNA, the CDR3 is TGTGCCAGTAGTAAAGAAGAGATTGGCAATCAGCCCCAGCATTTT. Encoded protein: CASSKEEIGNQPQHF.

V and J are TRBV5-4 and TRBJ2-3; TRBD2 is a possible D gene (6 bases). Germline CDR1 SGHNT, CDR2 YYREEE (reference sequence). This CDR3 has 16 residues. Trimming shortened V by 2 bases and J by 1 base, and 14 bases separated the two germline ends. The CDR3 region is CASSFQTRGGTDTQYF. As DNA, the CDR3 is TGTGCCAGCAGCTTCCAGACTAGAGGGGGCACAGATACGCAGTATTTT.

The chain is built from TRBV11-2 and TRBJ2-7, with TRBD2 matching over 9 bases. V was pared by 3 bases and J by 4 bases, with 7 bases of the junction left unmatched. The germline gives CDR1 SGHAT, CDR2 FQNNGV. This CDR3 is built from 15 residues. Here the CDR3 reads CASSLAGGPKYEQYF. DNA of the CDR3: TGTGCCAGCAGCTTGGCGGGAGGGCCTAAATACGAGCAGTACTTC. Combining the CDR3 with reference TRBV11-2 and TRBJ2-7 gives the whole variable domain EAGVAQSPRYKIIEKRQSVAFWCNPISGHATLYWYQQILGQGPKLLIQFQNNGVVDDSQLPKDRFSAERLKGVDSTLKIQPAKLEDSAVYLCASSLAGGPKYEQYFGPGTRLTVT.

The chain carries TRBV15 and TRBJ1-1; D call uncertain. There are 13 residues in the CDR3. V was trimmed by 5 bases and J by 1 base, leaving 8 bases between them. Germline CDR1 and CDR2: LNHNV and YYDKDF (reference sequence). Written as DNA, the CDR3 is TGTGCCACCAGCGTACAAGAGAACACTGAAGCTTTCTTT. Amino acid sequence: CATSVQENTEAFF.

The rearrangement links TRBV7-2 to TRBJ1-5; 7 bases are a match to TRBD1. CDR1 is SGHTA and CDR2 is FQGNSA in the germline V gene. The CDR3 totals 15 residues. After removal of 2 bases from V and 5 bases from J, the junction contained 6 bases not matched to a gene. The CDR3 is CASSLRGGFDQPQHF. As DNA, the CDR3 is TGTGCCAGCAGCTTACGAGGGGGCTTCGATCAGCCCCAGCATTTT.

The CDR3, as DNA: TGTGCCAGCAGCCCAGGTTTGGCCGGACAGGGAGCCTACACCTTC. The encoded protein is CASSPGLAGQGAYTF. The gene calls are TRBV4-2 and TRBJ1-2; TRBD1 aligns across 8 bases. CDR1 LGHNA and CDR2 YNFKEQ come from the germline V gene. The CDR3 consists of 15 residues. The trim removed 4 bases at V and 10 bases at J, leaving 14 bases unmatched.

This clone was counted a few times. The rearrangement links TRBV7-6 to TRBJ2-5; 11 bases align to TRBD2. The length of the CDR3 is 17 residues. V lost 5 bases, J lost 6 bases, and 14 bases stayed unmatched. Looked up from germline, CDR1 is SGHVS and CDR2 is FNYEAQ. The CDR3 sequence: CASSIGTSGGSVKTQYF. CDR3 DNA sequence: TGTGCCAGCAGCATCGGGACTAGCGGAGGGAGTGTGAAGACCCAGTACTTC. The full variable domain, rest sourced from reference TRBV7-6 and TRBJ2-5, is GAGVSQSPRYKVTKRGQDVALRCDPISGHVSLYWYRQALGQGPEFLTYFNYEAQQDKSGLPNDRFSAERPEGSISTLTIQRTEQRDSAMYRCASSIGTSGGSVKTQYFGPGTRLLVL.

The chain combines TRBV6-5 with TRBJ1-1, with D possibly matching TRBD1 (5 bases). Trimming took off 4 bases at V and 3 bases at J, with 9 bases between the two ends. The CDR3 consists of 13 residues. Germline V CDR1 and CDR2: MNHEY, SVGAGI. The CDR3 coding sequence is TGTGCCAGCAGTTGGGGGAGGGACACTGAAGCTTTCTTT. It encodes CASSWGRDTEAFF.